The T cell receptor (beta chain) described here comes from a study of T cells in Graves' hyperthyroidism and ophthalmopathy. Across the whole study: Peripheral blood draws took place at initial diagnosis, ahead of any treatment. Study-wide points: Among clonotypes expanded in thyroid above 0.001, most were also found in blood.

Trimming removed 5 bases from V and 7 bases from J, with 15 bases in between. This CDR3 has 14 residues. The germline V gene has CDR1 SGHTA and CDR2 FQGNSA. With regard to this clonotype: What it binds is unknown.

Every diagnosis used clinical symptoms, serum thyroxine and TRAb, thyroid ultrasound and orbital computed tomography. The source of the PBMCs was 8 to 10 ml of fresh peripheral blood. The CDR3 regions of TCR beta were amplified from RNA transcripts. The TCR CDR3 first-round RT-PCR relied on the HTBI primer set. A single record per CDR3 protein comes from TCRdb applying MiXCR to the multiplex PCR reads. The sample comprises hundreds of thousands of distinct CDR3 sequences, more than 12% of which are singletons, and under 15% rests with the top ten. The specimen was blood. The chain combines TRBV7-2 with TRBJ2-1; weak D call: TRBD2 (5 bases). The sequence was obtained from a woman aged 45-60 years with Graves' ophthalmopathy. The CDR3 nucleotides read TGTGCCAGCAGCCCTGCTCTCCGGGGAAATGAGCAGTTCTTC. Translation gives CASSPALRGNEQFF.